This entry features one T cell receptor beta chain sequence. Its matching antigen is unknown. From the 5' RACE reads, TCRdb called clonotypes with MiXCR, one entry per CDR3 protein. The sample records about 300,000 distinct CDR3 sequences, less than 9.5% being singletons. This specimen comes from a study of T cells after yellow fever vaccination. General study points: A small share of clonotypes appeared in both CD4 and CD8 compartments. Compared with primary, the secondary response was weaker and peaked at day 5, not 15.

The germline V gene has CDR1 KGHSH and CDR2 LQKENI. The ends lost 6 bases at V and 2 bases at J; junction bases unmatched: 7. This CDR3 comprises 14 residues. This clonotype was obtained from a man aged 18 to 30 who received the YFV17D yellow fever vaccine. This sample comprised CD4+ T cells sorted from PBMCs, obtained 5 days after the yellow fever booster vaccination. The chain carries TRBV18 and TRBJ2-7; TRBD1 agrees at 7 bases. For the CDR3, the DNA is TGTGCCAGCTCGACCGGGACAGAGCCCTACGAGCAGTACTTC. Its protein product is CASSTGTEPYEQYF.